The clone carrying this TCR beta chain was detected many times. Its antigen is undetermined. These data are taken from a study of Graves' ophthalmopathy and Graves' hyperthyroidism. Study findings and constraints: Thyroid clonotypes that were expanded above 0.001 frequency mostly also appeared in blood. From stable hyperthyroidism, ophthalmopathy was separated by a 13-signature model with 85% to 90% sensitivity and around 79% specificity.

RNA transcripts were the source from which TCR beta CDR3 regions were amplified. HTBI primers were employed in first-round RT-PCR, then a second-round multiplex PCR followed. TCRdb reprocessed the multiplex PCR reads via MiXCR and lists one record per CDR3 protein. This table has about 150,000 distinct CDR3 sequences, 37% appearing once. Clinicians diagnosed using symptoms, serum thyroxine, TRAb, thyroid ultrasound and orbital computed tomography. The starting material, approximately 9.7 ml of fresh peripheral blood, provided the PBMCs. Sequencing was performed on peripheral blood. The receptor's source is a woman in her forties with Graves' ophthalmopathy.

The CDR3 loop reads CASRKNRDPYEQYF. For the CDR3, the DNA is TGTGCCAGCAGGAAAAACAGGGATCCCTACGAGCAGTACTTC. The chain carries TRBV27 and TRBJ2-7; tentatively, D is TRBD1 (6 bases). The CDR3 covers 14 residues. V shed 6 bases and J shed 2 bases, with 14 bases lying between them. Germline loops: CDR1 MNHEY, CDR2 SMNVEV (reference sequence).